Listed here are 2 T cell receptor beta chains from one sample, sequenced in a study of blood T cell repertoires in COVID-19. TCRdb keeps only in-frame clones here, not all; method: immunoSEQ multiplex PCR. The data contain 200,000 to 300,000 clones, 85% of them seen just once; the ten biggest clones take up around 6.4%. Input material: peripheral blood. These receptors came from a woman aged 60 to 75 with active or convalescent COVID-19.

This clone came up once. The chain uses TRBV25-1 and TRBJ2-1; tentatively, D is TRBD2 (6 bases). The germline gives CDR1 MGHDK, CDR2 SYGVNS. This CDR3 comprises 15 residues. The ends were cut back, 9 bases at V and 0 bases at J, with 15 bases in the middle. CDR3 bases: TGTGCCAGTAGGGAGGCAGGGAGCTCCTACAATGAGCAGTTCTTC. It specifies CASREAGSSYNEQFF.

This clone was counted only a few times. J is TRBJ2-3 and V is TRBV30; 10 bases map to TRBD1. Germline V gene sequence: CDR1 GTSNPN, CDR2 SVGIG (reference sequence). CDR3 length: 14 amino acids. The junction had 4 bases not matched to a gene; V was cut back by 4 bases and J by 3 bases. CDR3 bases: TGTGCCTGGATTGCGGGACAGGGGACAGATACGCAGTATTTT. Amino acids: CAWIAGQGTDTQYF.